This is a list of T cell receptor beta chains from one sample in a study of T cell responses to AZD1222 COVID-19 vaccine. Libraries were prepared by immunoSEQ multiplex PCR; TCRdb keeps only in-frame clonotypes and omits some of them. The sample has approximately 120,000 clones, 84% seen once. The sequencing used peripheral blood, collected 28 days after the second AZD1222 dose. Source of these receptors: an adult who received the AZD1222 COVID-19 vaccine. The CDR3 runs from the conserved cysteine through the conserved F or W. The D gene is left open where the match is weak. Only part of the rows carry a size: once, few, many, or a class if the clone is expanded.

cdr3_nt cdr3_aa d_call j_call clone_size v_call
TGTGCCAGCAGCCCCCGAGGGGATGCCAATCAGCCCCAGCATTTT CASSPRGDANQPQHF - TRBJ1-5 - TRBV5-4
TGTGCCAGCAGTTATCGACAGGGGGCCTACAATGAGCAGTTCTTC CASSYRQGAYNEQFF TRBD1 TRBJ2-1 - TRBV6-9
TGTGCCAGCAGTGACTCAAGAGGCTACACCTTC CASSDSRGYTF - TRBJ1-2 - TRBV6-4
TGCGCCAGCAGCTTACAAGGAAACACCATATATTTT CASSLQGNTIYF - TRBJ1-3 once TRBV5-1
TGTGCCAGCACCCCACAGGGTAATCAGCCCCAGCATTTT CASTPQGNQPQHF - TRBJ1-5 - TRBV6-5
TGTGCCAGCAGCTTAAAGGGGGACACTGAAGCTTTCTTT CASSLKGDTEAFF - TRBJ1-1 - TRBV7-2
TGTGCCGGCGGGGCAGGGAGCGGAGAGACCCAGTACTTC CAGGAGSGETQYF - TRBJ2-5 - TRBV18
TGTGCCAGCAGCGTGCGAGCGGGGGGGCCCCTCGCGGAGACCCAGTACTTC CASSVRAGGPLAETQYF TRBD2 TRBJ2-5 - TRBV9
TGTGCCAGCAGTGAAGGCCAGGGTGGTGTGGAATACGAGCAGTACTTC CASSEGQGGVEYEQYF - TRBJ2-7 - TRBV2
TGCGCCAGCAGCACACGGGACAGGACTTTCTCGGATACGCAGTATTTT CASSTRDRTFSDTQYF TRBD1 TRBJ2-3 few TRBV5-1
TGCGCCAGCAGCTTGGAGGGTTCGGGCCCCGGTTGGGAGACCCAGTACTTC CASSLEGSGPGWETQYF - TRBJ2-5 - TRBV5-1
TGTGCCAGCAGCCCCCCCGAAAACTATGGCTACACCTTC CASSPPENYGYTF - TRBJ1-2 - TRBV7-9
TGTGCCAGCTCTCAGGTTGGGGGCAACACTGAAGCTTTCTTT CASSQVGGNTEAFF - TRBJ1-1 - TRBV18
TGTGCCAGCAGCTCAAGCCAATTAACCGAGCAGTACTTC CASSSSQLTEQYF - TRBJ2-7 once TRBV7-2
TGCGCCAGCAGTGAGTTAGCTTACCCCTTCAATCAGCCCCAGCATTTT CASSELAYPFNQPQHF - TRBJ1-5 - TRBV10-2
TGTGCCAGCAGCCAAGGGGTTTCGGTAGCGGGGTCCAATGAGCAGTTCTTC CASSQGVSVAGSNEQFF TRBD2 TRBJ2-1 - TRBV4-2
TGTGCCAGCAGCTTTCCCGGGAATCGACTTAACTATGGCTACACCTTC CASSFPGNRLNYGYTF - TRBJ1-2 - TRBV7-2
TGTGCCAGCAGCTTAGCGCCTTTCTACGAGCAGTACTTC CASSLAPFYEQYF - TRBJ2-7 - TRBV7-2
TGTGCCAGCAGCCCTGACAGCCCCAATCAGCCCCAGCATTTT CASSPDSPNQPQHF - TRBJ1-5 - TRBV7-2
TGTGCCAGCAGTCTGAAAACTGGGACACCCAACTGGAGGAACGAGCAGTACTTC CASSLKTGTPNWRNEQYF - TRBJ2-7 - TRBV2
TGTGCCAGCAGTTTAGAAGGGAGCTCCTACGAGCAGTACTTC CASSLEGSSYEQYF - TRBJ2-7 - TRBV28
TGTGCCAGCAGCCAAGGAATCGCGGGAGGGGGGGCGACAGATACGCAGTATTTT CASSQGIAGGGATDTQYF TRBD2 TRBJ2-3 - TRBV4-2
TGTGCCAGCAGCCAAACTTCAAGACAGGGGGCTTATGGGAACACCATATATTTT CASSQTSRQGAYGNTIYF TRBD1 TRBJ1-3 - TRBV4-2
TGTGCCAGCAGCTTAGGAGGGCGTGATGGCTACACCTTC CASSLGGRDGYTF - TRBJ1-2 - TRBV5-4
TGTGCCAGCAGCTTAAATGGGTTGCCGGGCAACTATGGCTACACCTTC CASSLNGLPGNYGYTF - TRBJ1-2 - TRBV11-1
TGTGCCAGCAGTCCTCACCGCGAAAGGACTGAAGCTTTCTTT CASSPHRERTEAFF - TRBJ1-1 - TRBV28
TGTGCCAGCAGTTTTGGACGCTCGGGGGGAAACACCATATATTTT CASSFGRSGGNTIYF - TRBJ1-3 - TRBV6-2/TRBV6-3
TGTGCCAGCTCAACAGGGTATTCCTACAATGAGCAGTTCTTC CASSTGYSYNEQFF - TRBJ2-1 - TRBV18
TGTGCCAGCAGGAAGACAGGGGGAGAGGGGGGCTACACCTTC CASRKTGGEGGYTF TRBD1 TRBJ1-2 - TRBV6-5
TGTGCCAGCAGCTCTAGCGGGGGTTACAATGAGCAGTTCTTC CASSSSGGYNEQFF TRBD2 TRBJ2-1 - TRBV11-3
TGTGCCACCAGCACAGGGGGGAGTAGCAATCAGCCCCAGCATTTT CATSTGGSSNQPQHF TRBD1 TRBJ1-5 - TRBV15
TGTGCCAGCAGCTTAAGTTTTAAACACACTGAAGCTTTCTTT CASSLSFKHTEAFF - TRBJ1-1 - TRBV7-2